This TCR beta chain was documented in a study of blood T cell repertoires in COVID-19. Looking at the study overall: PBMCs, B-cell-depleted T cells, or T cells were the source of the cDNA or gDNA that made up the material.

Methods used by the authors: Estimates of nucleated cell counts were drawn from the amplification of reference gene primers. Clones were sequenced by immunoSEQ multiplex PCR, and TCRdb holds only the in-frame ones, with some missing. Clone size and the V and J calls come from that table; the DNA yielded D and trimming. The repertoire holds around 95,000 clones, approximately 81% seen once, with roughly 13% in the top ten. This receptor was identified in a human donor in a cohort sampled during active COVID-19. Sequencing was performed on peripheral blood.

As DNA, the CDR3 is TGTGCCAGCAGTTACGATACAGCCGAGCAGTACTTC. Its translation: CASSYDTAEQYF. The chain couples TRBV6-6 to TRBJ2-7; unclear D gene. CDR1 MNHNY and CDR2 SVGAGI come from the germline V gene (reference sequence). Trimming shortened V by 2 bases and J by 6 bases, and 8 bases separated the two germline ends. The CDR3 runs 12 residues.